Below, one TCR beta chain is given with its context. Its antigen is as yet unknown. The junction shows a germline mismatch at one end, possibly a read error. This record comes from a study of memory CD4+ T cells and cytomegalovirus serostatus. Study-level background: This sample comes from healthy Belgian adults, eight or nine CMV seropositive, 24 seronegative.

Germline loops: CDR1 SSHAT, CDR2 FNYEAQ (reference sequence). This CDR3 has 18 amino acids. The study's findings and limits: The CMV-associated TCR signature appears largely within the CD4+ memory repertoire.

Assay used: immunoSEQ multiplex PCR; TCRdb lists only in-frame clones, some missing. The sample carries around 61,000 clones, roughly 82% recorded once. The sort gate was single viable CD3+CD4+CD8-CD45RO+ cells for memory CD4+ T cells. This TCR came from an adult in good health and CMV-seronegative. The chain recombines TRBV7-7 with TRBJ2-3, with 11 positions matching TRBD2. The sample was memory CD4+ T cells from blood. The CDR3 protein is CASSLTSGESESTDTQYF. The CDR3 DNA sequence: TGTGCTAGCAGCCTGACTAGCGGGGAGTCTGAGAGCACAGATACGCAGTATTTT.